Listed below are T cell receptor beta chains from one sample, sequenced in a study of regulatory T cells in long-lasting Graves disease. TCRdb reanalysed the multiplex PCR reads using MiXCR and keeps one entry per CDR3 protein. This sample has roughly 500,000 distinct CDR3 sequences, with roughly 12% found just once. The sample also formed part of further work on T cells in Graves' hyperthyroidism and ophthalmopathy.

Sequencing used peripheral blood mononuclear cells (PBMCs), obtained at new diagnosis, from a patient treated with antithyroid drugs. All receptors derive from a man younger than 40 with Graves disease. Both conserved end residues are part of each CDR3. A D gene is named only where the DNA matches it firmly.

v_call d_call cdr3_length cdr3_aa
TRBV12-3/TRBV12-4 TRBD2 15 CASSPNSGRIDTQYF
TRBV24-1 TRBD2 16 CATSDLLAGNTDTQYF
TRBV4-1 . 15 CASSQETRESGELFF
TRBV12-3/TRBV12-4 . 12 CASSFEGSIQYF
TRBV6-2/TRBV6-3 . 13 CASGFDHQETQYF
TRBV7-9 . 13 CASSLGGAQPQHF
TRBV9 TRBD2 16 CASSVAPLAGINEQFF
TRBV2 . 11 CASTITGELFF
TRBV20-1 TRBD2 16 CSARAFSGGGRNEQFF
TRBV27 TRBD1 16 CASSPDRGPPGETQYF
TRBV20-1 TRBD1 14 CSAPSWTGGSEQFF
TRBV15 . 13 CATSPTRWAEAFF
TRBV6-2/TRBV6-3 . 14 CASSESGDGYGYTF
TRBV4-1 TRBD1 18 CASSQDGPGQWTYNEQFF
TRBV5-1 TRBD2 15 CASSSTSGRVHEQFF
TRBV11-2 TRBD2 15 CASRRTSGRGNEQFF
TRBV24-1 TRBD1 14 CATTRDSDTGELFF
TRBV7-2 TRBD1 12 CASSRTGDTIYF
TRBV15 TRBD1 16 CATSLHQGTGGEKLFF
TRBV6-1 . 13 CASRRDDHNEQFF
TRBV29-1 . 13 CSVGTGPNYGYAF
TRBV20-1 . 13 CSAGGNFYNEQFF
TRBV24-1 . 16 CATSDLNRESGQPQHF
TRBV12-3/TRBV12-4 TRBD2 16 CAGSSTGTSGSNEQFF
TRBV9 . 12 CASSVSWDGYTF
TRBV20-1 TRBD2 15 CSASGPGLAAYEQYF
TRBV12-3/TRBV12-4 . 15 CASTSTGSHSYEQYF
TRBV28 . 13 CAIPRGDTGELFF
TRBV5-1 TRBD2 15 CASSFPSGRQETQYF